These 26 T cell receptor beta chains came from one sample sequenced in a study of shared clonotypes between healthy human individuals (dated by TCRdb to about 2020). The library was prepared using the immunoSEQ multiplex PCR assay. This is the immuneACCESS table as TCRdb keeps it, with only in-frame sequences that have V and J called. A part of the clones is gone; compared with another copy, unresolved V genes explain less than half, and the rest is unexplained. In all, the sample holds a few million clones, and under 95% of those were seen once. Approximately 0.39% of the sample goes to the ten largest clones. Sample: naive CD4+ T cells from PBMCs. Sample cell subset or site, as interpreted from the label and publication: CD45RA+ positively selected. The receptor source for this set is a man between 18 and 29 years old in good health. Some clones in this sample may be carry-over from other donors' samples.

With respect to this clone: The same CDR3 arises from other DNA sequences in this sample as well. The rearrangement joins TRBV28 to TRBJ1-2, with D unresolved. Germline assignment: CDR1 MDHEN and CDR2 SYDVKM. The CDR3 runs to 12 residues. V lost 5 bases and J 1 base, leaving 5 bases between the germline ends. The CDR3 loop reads CASSLRNYGYTF. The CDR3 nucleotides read TGTGCCAGCAGTCTCCGTAACTATGGCTACACCTTC.

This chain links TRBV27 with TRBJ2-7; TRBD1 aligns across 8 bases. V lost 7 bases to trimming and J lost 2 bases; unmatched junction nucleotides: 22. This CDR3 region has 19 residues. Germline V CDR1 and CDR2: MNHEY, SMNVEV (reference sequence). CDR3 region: CASTMHVRVGQGNPYEQYF. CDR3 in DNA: TGTGCCAGCACCATGCATGTAAGGGTTGGACAGGGAAATCCCTACGAGCAGTACTTC.

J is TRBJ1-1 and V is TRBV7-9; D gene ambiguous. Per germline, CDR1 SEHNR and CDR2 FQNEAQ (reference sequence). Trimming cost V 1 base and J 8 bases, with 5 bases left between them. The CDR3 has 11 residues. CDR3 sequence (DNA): TGTGCCAGCAGCTTAGGGGAGGAAGCTTTCTTT. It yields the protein CASSLGEEAFF.

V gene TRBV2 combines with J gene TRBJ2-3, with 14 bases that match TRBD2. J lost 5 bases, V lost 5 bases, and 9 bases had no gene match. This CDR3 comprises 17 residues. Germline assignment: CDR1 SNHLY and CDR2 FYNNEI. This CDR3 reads CASSPTGTSGRIDTQYF. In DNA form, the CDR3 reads TGTGCCAGCAGTCCAACCGGGACTAGCGGGAGAATAGATACGCAGTATTTT.

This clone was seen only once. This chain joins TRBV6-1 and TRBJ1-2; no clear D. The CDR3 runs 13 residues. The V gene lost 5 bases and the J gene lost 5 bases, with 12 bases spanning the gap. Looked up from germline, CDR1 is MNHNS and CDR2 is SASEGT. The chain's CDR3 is CASSRREDYGYTF. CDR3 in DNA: TGTGCCAGCAGTCGAAGGGAGGATTATGGCTACACCTTC.

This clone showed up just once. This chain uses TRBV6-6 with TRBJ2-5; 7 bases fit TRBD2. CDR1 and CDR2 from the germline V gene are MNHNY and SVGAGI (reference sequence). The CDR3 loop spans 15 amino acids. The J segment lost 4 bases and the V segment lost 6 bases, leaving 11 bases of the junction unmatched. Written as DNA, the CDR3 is TGTGCCAGCAGCCGAGAACGGGGGGATTTAGAGACCCAGTACTTC. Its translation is CASSRERGDLETQYF.

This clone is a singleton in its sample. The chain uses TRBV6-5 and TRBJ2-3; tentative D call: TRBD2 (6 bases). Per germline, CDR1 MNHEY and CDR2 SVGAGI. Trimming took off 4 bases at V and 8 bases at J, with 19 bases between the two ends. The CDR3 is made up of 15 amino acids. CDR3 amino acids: CASSSLMGGTATQYF. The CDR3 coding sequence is TGTGCCAGCAGTTCCCTAATGGGCGGGACGGCTACGCAGTATTTT.

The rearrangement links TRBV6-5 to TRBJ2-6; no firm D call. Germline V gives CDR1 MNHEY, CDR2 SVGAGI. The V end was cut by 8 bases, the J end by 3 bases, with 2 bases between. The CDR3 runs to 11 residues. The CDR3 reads CASRGANVLTF. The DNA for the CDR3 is TGTGCCAGCCGTGGGGCCAACGTCCTGACTTTC.

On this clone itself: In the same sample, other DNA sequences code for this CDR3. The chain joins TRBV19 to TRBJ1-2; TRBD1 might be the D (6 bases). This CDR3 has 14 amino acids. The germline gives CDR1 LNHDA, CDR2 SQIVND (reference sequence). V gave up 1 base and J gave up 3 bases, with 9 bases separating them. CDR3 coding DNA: TGTGCCAGTAGTATAGGACGGACAGACTATGGCTACACCTTC. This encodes CASSIGRTDYGYTF.

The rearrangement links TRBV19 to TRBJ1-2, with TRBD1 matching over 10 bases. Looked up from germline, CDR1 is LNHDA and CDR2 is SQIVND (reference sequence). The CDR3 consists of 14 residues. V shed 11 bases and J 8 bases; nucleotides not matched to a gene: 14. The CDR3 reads CAVKADRGRTGYTF. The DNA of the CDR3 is TGTGCCGTGAAAGCGGACAGGGGGAGGACGGGCTACACCTTC.

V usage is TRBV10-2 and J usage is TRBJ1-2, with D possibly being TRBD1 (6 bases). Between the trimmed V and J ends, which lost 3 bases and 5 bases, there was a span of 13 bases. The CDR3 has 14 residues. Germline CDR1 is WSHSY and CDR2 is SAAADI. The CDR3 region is CASSDTGRVYGYTF. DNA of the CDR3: TGCGCCAGCAGTGACACAGGGCGAGTTTATGGCTACACCTTC.

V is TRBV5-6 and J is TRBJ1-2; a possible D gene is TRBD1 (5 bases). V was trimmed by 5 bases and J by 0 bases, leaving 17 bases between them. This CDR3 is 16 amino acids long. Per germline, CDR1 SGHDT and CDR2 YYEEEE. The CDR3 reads CASSRERQQANYGYTF. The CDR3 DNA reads TGTGCCAGCAGTCGAGAAAGACAGCAAGCTAACTATGGCTACACCTTC.

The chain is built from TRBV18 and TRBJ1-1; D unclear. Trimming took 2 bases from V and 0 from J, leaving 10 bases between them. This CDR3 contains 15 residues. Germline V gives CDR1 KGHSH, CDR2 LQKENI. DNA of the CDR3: TGTGCCAGCTCACCAGAGTATGAAATGAACACTGAAGCTTTCTTT. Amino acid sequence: CASSPEYEMNTEAFF.

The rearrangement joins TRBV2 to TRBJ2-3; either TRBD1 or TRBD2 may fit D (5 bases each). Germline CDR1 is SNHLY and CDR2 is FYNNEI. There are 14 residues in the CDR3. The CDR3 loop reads CADRERHSTDTQYF. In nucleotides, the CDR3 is TGTGCAGACAGAGAGCGGCATAGCACAGATACGCAGTATTTT.

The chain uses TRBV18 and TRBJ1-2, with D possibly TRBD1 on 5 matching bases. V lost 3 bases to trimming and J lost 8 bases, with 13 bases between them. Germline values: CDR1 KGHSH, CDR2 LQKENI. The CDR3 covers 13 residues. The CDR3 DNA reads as TGTGCCAGCTCACCGACAGTTCAGTACGGCTACACCTTC. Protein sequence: CASSPTVQYGYTF.

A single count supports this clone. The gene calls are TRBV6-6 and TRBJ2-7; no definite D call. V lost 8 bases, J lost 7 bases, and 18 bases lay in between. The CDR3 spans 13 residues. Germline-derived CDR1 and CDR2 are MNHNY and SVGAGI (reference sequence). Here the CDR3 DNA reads TGTGCCAGCTGTCGAGTAGTAGGGTCTGAGCAGTACTTC. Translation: CASCRVVGSEQYF.

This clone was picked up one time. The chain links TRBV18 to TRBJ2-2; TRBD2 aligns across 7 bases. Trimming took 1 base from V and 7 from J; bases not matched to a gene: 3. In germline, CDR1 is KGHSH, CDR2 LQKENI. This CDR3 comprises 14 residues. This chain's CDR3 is CASSPRGSVGELFF. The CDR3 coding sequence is TGTGCCAGCTCACCACGCGGGAGCGTCGGGGAGCTGTTTTTT. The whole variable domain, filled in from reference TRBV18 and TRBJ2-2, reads NAGVMQNPRHLVRRRGQEARLRCSPMKGHSHVYWYRQLPEEGLKFMVYLQKENIIDESGMPKERFSAEFPKEGPSILRIQQVVRGDSAAYFCASSPRGSVGELFFGEGSRLTVL.

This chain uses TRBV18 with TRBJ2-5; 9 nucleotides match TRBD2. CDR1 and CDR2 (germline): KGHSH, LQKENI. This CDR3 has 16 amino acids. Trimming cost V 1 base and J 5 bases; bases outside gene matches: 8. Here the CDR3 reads CASSPLSLAGDETQYF. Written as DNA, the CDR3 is TGTGCCAGCTCACCACTCTCATTAGCGGGAGATGAGACCCAGTACTTC.

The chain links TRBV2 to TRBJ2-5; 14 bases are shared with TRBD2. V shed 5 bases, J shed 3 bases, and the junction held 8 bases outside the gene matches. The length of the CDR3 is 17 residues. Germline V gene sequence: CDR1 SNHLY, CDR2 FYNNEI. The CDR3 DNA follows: TGTGCCAGCAGTCCCGGGACTAGCGGGAGATGGGAAGAGACCCAGTACTTC. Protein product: CASSPGTSGRWEETQYF.

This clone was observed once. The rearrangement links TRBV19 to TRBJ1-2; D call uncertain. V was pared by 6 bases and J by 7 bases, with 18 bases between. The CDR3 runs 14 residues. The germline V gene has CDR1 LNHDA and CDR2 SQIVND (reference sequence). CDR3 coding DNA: TGTGCCAGTAGAAACGCGGGCCCCGGGGTTGGCTACACCTTC. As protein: CASRNAGPGVGYTF.

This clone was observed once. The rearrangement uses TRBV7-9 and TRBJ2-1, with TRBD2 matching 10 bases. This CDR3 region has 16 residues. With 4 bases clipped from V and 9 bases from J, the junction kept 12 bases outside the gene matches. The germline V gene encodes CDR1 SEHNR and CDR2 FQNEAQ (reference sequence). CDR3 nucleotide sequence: TGTGCCAGCAGCTCCCCGGGGAGGTTAGCGGGAGGTGAGCAGTTCTTC. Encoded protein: CASSSPGRLAGGEQFF.

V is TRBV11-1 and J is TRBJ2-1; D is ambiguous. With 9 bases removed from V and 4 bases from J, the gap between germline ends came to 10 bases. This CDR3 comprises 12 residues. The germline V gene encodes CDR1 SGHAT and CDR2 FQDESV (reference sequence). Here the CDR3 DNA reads TGTGCCAGTAAAACGGATTACAATGAGCAGTTCTTC. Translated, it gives CASKTDYNEQFF.

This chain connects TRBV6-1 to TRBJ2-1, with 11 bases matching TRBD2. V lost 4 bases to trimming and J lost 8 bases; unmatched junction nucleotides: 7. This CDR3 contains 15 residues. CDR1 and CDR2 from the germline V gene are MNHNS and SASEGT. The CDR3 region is CASSGLAGGGDEQFF. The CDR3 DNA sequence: TGTGCCAGCAGTGGCCTAGCGGGAGGAGGTGATGAGCAGTTCTTC.

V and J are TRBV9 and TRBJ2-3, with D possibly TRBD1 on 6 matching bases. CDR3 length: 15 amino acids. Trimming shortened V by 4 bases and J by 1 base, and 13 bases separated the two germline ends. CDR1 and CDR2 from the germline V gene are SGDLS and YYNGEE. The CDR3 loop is CASSTRTVGTDTQYF. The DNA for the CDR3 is TGTGCCAGCAGCACCCGGACAGTTGGCACAGATACGCAGTATTTT.

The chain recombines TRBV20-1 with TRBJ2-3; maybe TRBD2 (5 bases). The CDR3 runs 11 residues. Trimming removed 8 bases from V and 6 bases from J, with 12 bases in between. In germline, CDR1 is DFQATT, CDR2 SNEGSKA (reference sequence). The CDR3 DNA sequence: TGCAGTATTGACCGGAGGGATACGCAGTATTTT. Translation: CSIDRRDTQYF.

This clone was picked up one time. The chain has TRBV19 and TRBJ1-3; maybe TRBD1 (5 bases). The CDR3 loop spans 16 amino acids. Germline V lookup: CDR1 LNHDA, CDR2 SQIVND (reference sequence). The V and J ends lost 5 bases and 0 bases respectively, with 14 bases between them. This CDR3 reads CASSGAGPFSGNTIYF. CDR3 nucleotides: TGTGCCAGTAGTGGTGCAGGGCCCTTCTCTGGAAACACCATATATTTT.